This TCR beta chain was identified in a study of regulatory T cells in long-lasting Graves disease. Building the TCR beta libraries relied on iRepertoire HTBI primers, and CDR3 regions underwent Arm-PCR. TCRdb re-called the multiplex PCR reads with MiXCR, one entry per CDR3 protein. The sample holds 350,000 to 450,000 distinct CDR3 sequences, 15% seen once. The CDR3 loop spans 13 amino acids. Trimming took off 5 bases at V and 8 bases at J, with 15 bases between the two ends. At least ten counts were recorded for this clonotype. Time point described: newly diagnosed GD, antithyroid drugs for less than 3 months. After RNA was extracted from PBMCs, the TCR library was made from it. This sample was shared with a second study, whose subject was T cells in Graves' hyperthyroidism and ophthalmopathy.

This receptor was taken from a woman between 40 and 55 years old with Graves disease. The chain joins TRBV12-3 or TRBV12-4 to TRBJ1-2; the D gene is possibly TRBD1 (5 bases). Sequenced here: peripheral blood mononuclear cells (PBMCs), sampled at new diagnosis, from a patient treated with antithyroid drugs. The CDR3 protein is CASSPRAPGGYTF. The CDR3 nucleotides are TGTGCCAGCAGTCCCAGGGCCCCGGGAGGCTACACCTTC.